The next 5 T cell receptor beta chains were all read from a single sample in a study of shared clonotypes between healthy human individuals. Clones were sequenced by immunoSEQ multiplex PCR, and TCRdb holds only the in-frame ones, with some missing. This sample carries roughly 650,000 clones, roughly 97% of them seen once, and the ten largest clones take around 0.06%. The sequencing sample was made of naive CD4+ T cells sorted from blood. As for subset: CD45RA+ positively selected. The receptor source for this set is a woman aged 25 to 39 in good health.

Here the CDR3 reads CASSGAGTGRNTEAFF. CDR3 bases: TGTGCCAGCAGCGGCGCCGGGACAGGGCGGAACACTGAAGCTTTCTTT. This chain links TRBV9 with TRBJ1-1, with 9 nucleotides matching TRBD1. This CDR3 is 16 amino acids long. Per the germline V gene, CDR1 is SGDLS and CDR2 is YYNGEE. V was clipped by 3 bases and J by 1 base; unmatched bases: 7.

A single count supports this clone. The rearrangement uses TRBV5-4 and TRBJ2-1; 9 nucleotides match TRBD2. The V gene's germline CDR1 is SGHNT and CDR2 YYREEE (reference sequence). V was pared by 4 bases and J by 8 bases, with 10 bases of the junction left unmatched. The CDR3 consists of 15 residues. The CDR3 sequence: CASSPQREAGDEQFF. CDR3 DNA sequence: TGTGCCAGCAGCCCCCAGCGGGAGGCTGGCGATGAGCAGTTCTTC.

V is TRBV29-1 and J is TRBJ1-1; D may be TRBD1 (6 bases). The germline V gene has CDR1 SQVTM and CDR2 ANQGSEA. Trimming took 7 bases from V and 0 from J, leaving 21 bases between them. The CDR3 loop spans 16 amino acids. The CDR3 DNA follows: TGCAGCGCCCCTCGGGGGGCTGCCACTATGAACACTGAAGCTTTCTTT. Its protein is CSAPRGAATMNTEAFF.

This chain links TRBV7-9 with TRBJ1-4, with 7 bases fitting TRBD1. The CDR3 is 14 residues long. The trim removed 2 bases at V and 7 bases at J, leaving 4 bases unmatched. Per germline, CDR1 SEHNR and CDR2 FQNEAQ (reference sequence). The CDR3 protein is CASSLQGVLEKLFF. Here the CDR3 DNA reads TGTGCCAGCAGCTTACAGGGGGTGCTTGAAAAACTGTTTTTT.

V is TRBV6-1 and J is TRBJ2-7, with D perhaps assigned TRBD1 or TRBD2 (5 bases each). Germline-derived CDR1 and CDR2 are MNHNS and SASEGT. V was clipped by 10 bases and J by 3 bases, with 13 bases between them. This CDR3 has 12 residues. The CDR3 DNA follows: TGTGCCAACGGGGACGGAAACTACGAGCAGTACTTC. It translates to CANGDGNYEQYF.